The 11 T cell receptor beta chains below all came from one sample that was sequenced in a study of CD8 T cells in ankylosing spondylitis. TCRdb reprocessed the 5' RACE reads via MiXCR and lists one record per CDR3 protein. This table has around 130,000 distinct CDR3 sequences, around 7% appearing once. Input material: blood, either unsorted or a sorted T cell fraction (not recorded which). These receptors were obtained from a male donor with ankylosing spondylitis or in good health (not recorded which).

This clonotype was picked up many times. The V and J genes are TRBV5-1 and TRBJ1-5, with 8 nucleotides matching TRBD1. Looked up from germline, CDR1 is SGHRS and CDR2 is YFSETQ. V trimming: 4 bases; J trimming: 6 bases; junction bases outside the gene matches: 9. CDR3 length equals 15 residues. This CDR3 is CASSPTGEGSQPQHF. For the CDR3, the DNA is TGCGCCAGCAGCCCGACAGGGGAAGGAAGTCAGCCCCAGCATTTT.

This clonotype occurred many times. The CDR3 loop reads CASSFTRADTNYGYTF. CDR3 DNA: TGTGCCAGCAGTTTTACTCGGGCAGACACTAACTATGGCTACACCTTC. The chain carries TRBV28 and TRBJ1-2; D unclear. The CDR3 runs to 16 residues. Trimming stripped 3 bases from V and 0 bases from J, with 14 bases between. Germline CDR1 is MDHEN and CDR2 is SYDVKM.

Ten or more counts support this clonotype. The V and J genes are TRBV5-1 and TRBJ2-7, with TRBD1 as a possible D gene (6 bases). In germline, CDR1 is SGHRS, CDR2 YFSETQ. V was cut by 5 bases and J by 2 bases, with 11 bases left in between. The CDR3 runs 13 residues. The CDR3 loop is CASRPDRPYEQYF. CDR3 DNA: TGCGCCAGCAGACCAGACAGGCCCTACGAGCAGTACTTC.

This clonotype appeared many times. The V call is TRBV7-2, the J call TRBJ2-2, with 8 nucleotides matching TRBD2. V was pared by 2 bases and J by 5 bases, with 7 bases of the junction left unmatched. Per germline, CDR1 SGHTA and CDR2 FQGNSA. The CDR3 has 16 residues. CDR3 in amino acids: CASSLRTGGGTGELFF. In DNA form, the CDR3 reads TGTGCCAGCAGCTTACGAACGGGAGGGGGAACCGGGGAGCTGTTTTTT.

This clonotype was observed at least ten times. The chain joins TRBV10-3 to TRBJ2-3; D is possibly TRBD1 (6 bases). The V and J ends lost 7 bases and 3 bases respectively, with 11 bases between them. The CDR3 has 13 residues. The germline CDR1 and CDR2 sequences are ENHRY and SYGVKD. CDR3 sequence (DNA): TGTGCCATCAAACTGCAGGGGACAGATACGCAGTATTTT. Translation gives CAIKLQGTDTQYF.

The CDR3 nucleotides are TGTGCCAGCAGCTTAGCGGCTAGTCTCTACGAGCAGTACTTC. Translating gives CASSLAASLYEQYF. This sequence joins TRBV7-2 and TRBJ2-7, with D uncertain. Germline CDR1 SGHTA, CDR2 FQGNSA. This CDR3 is 14 amino acids long. V was trimmed by 0 bases and J by 3 bases, leaving 9 bases between them. Together with reference TRBV7-2 and TRBJ2-7, the CDR3 gives the full variable domain: GAGVSQSPSNKVTEKGKDVELRCDPISGHTALYWYRQSLGQGLEFLIYFQGNSAPDKSGLPSDRFSAERTGGSVSTLTIQRTQQEDSAVYLCASSLAASLYEQYFGPGTRLTVT.

This clonotype was counted many times. A read error may account for a junction end that differs from germline. This chain joins TRBV20-1 and TRBJ2-2; D gene ambiguous. The CDR3 length is 14 residues. The germline V gene has CDR1 DFQATT and CDR2 SNEGSKA (reference sequence). CDR3 protein: CSARGWLNTGELFF. The CDR3 nucleotides read TGCAGTGCCAGAGGATGGTTGAACACCGGGGAGCTGTTTTTT.

This clonotype was picked up many times. The chain combines TRBV5-5 with TRBJ1-5; D not resolved. Germline CDR1 SGHKS, CDR2 YYEKEE (reference sequence). Trimming stripped 6 bases from V and 7 bases from J, with 14 bases between. The CDR3 is 13 amino acids. CDR3 region: CASTMSLRQPQHF. Here the CDR3 DNA reads TGTGCCAGCACCATGAGTCTCAGGCAGCCCCAGCATTTT. Filled out from reference TRBV5-5 and TRBJ1-5, the complete variable domain reads DAGVTQSPTHLIKTRGQQVTLRCSPISGHKSVSWYQQVLGQGPQFIFQYYEKEERGRGNFPDRFSARQFPNYSSELNVNALLLGDSALYLCASTMSLRQPQHFGDGTRLSIL.

In its sample, this clonotype was seen many times. This chain uses TRBV7-9 with TRBJ2-1, with TRBD1 identical over 7 bases. This CDR3 comprises 13 residues. Germline-derived CDR1 and CDR2 are SEHNR and FQNEAQ (reference sequence). The J segment lost 6 bases and the V segment lost 5 bases, leaving 4 bases of the junction unmatched. The CDR3 nucleotides are TGTGCCAGCAGCCGACAGGGTAGCAATGAGCAGTTCTTC. This gives the protein CASSRQGSNEQFF.

There are many counts of this clonotype. The chain carries TRBV27 and TRBJ1-5; 9 nucleotides line up with TRBD1. Per germline, CDR1 MNHEY and CDR2 SMNVEV (reference sequence). CDR3 size: 13 residues. The ends lost 6 bases at V and 6 bases at J; junction bases unmatched: 3. The CDR3 loop is CASRRTGVQPQHF. CDR3 nucleotide sequence: TGTGCCAGCAGAAGGACAGGGGTTCAGCCCCAGCATTTT.

This clonotype appeared many times. The chain's CDR3 is CASSYTGVGELFF. The CDR3 coding sequence is TGTGCCAGCAGCTATACGGGGGTCGGGGAGCTGTTTTTT. The genes are TRBV7-3 and TRBJ2-2, with D possibly TRBD2 on 6 matching bases. The CDR3 runs 13 residues. Germline values: CDR1 SGHTA, CDR2 FQGTGA. The V gene lost 4 bases and the J gene lost 7 bases, with 10 bases spanning the gap.